Shown below are 26 T cell receptor beta chains from a single sample sequenced in a study of shared clonotypes between healthy human individuals. Positively selected for CCR7, the CD45RO-negative cells used as naive CD8 cells excluded terminally differentiated effector memory CD45RA+ cells. Clones were read by immunoSEQ multiplex PCR, and TCRdb kept only the in-frame ones, dropping some. The sample shows hundreds of thousands of clones, 90% to 97% of them seen only once. Sequenced: naive CD8+ T cells sorted from blood. The receptors were gathered from a man under 40 in good health.

The V and J genes are TRBV5-1 and TRBJ2-3; 11 positions match TRBD2. CDR1 is SGHRS and CDR2 is YFSETQ in the germline V gene. The CDR3 runs 15 residues. The V segment lost 2 bases and the J segment 4 bases; nucleotides outside the gene matches: 3. The CDR3: CASSLPGLAADTQYF. The CDR3 DNA reads TGCGCCAGCAGCTTACCGGGACTAGCGGCAGATACGCAGTATTTT.

The chain links TRBV29-1 to TRBJ2-7, with 7 bases matching TRBD2. The germline V gene has CDR1 SQVTM and CDR2 ANQGSEA. The CDR3 spans 15 residues. With 3 bases clipped from V and 0 bases from J, the junction kept 8 bases outside the gene matches. CDR3 sequence: CSVEESGKSSYEQYF. Here the CDR3 DNA reads TGCAGCGTTGAGGAAAGCGGGAAAAGCTCCTACGAGCAGTACTTC.

The chain carries TRBV7-9 and TRBJ2-1; D unclear. The CDR3 totals 12 residues. V was shortened by 2 bases and J by 7 bases, with 6 bases between the two germline ends. CDR1 and CDR2 from the germline V gene are SEHNR and FQNEAQ (reference sequence). CDR3 region: CASSLKGNEQFF. DNA for the CDR3: TGTGCCAGCAGCTTAAAGGGAAATGAGCAGTTCTTC.

The chain combines TRBV27 with TRBJ2-3, with 8 positions matching TRBD1. This CDR3 is 14 amino acids long. The junction had 6 bases not matched to a gene; V was cut back by 6 bases and J by 4 bases. Germline values: CDR1 MNHEY, CDR2 SMNVEV (reference sequence). Written as DNA, the CDR3 is TGTGCCAGCAGGACAGGGGAAGGGGCAGATACGCAGTATTTT. It translates to CASRTGEGADTQYF.

On this clone: One end of the junction does not line up with germline, which may come from a read error. The V call is TRBV5-6, the J call TRBJ1-2; D may be TRBD1 (5 bases). This CDR3 is built from 12 residues. Germline CDR1 and CDR2: SGHDT and YYEEEE. The CDR3 loop is CASSLGRGDLYF. The CDR3 DNA reads TGTGCCAGCAGCTTGGGAAGAGGGGACCTCTATTTC.

V gene TRBV5-1 combines with J gene TRBJ2-7; 8 bases are shared with TRBD1. J gave up 5 bases and V 1 base, and 11 bases lay outside the gene matches. The CDR3 covers 16 residues. Germline CDR1 reads SGHRS; CDR2 reads YFSETQ. CDR3 amino acids: CASSLNPGQVFDEQYF. For the CDR3, the DNA is TGCGCCAGCAGCTTGAATCCGGGACAGGTATTTGACGAGCAGTACTTC.

The gene calls are TRBV7-9 and TRBJ2-1; 12 nucleotides line up with TRBD2. In germline, CDR1 is SEHNR, CDR2 FQNEAQ (reference sequence). V lost 5 bases and J lost 2; bases outside the gene matches: 4. This CDR3 has 16 residues. The CDR3 DNA reads as TGTGCCAGCAGCGTATGGACTAGCGGGACCTACAATGAGCAGTTCTTC. Its translation: CASSVWTSGTYNEQFF. Looking up the rest from reference TRBV7-9 and TRBJ2-1 gives the full variable domain: DTGVSQNPRHKITKRGQNVTFRCDPISEHNRLYWYRQTLGQGPEFLTYFQNEAQLEKSRLLSDRFSAERPKGSFSTLEIQRTEQGDSAMYLCASSVWTSGTYNEQFFGPGTRLTVL.

This clone was detected only once. The chain has TRBV30 and TRBJ1-2; 8 positions agree with TRBD1. The CDR3 runs 14 residues. Germline V gives CDR1 GTSNPN, CDR2 SVGIG (reference sequence). Trimming took 3 bases from V and 5 from J; bases not matched to a gene: 8. The CDR3 coding sequence is TGTGCCTGGAGGGACACAGGGGGGGGATATGGCTACACCTTC. This encodes CAWRDTGGGYGYTF.

Note on this clone: The same CDR3 also results from other DNA sequences found in this sample. The chain has TRBV27 and TRBJ2-3, with D unclear. V dropped 5 bases and J dropped 6 bases, with 9 bases sitting between them. CDR1 is MNHEY, CDR2 SMNVEV, per germline (reference sequence). The CDR3 sequence is 12 residues long. The CDR3 loop is CASSRRSDTQYF. The CDR3 bases are TGTGCCAGCAGTCGTCGCTCGGATACGCAGTATTTT.

This chain uses TRBV15 with TRBJ1-5; 8 bases align to TRBD1. After removal of 3 bases from V and 9 bases from J, the junction contained 7 bases not matched to a gene. Germline loops: CDR1 LNHNV, CDR2 YYDKDF (reference sequence). The CDR3 is 14 residues long. DNA of the CDR3: TGTGCCACCAGCAGGACAGGGGCGAGCGTGCCCCAGCATTTT. It is translated as CATSRTGASVPQHF.

The CDR3 DNA reads TGTGCCACCAGCGGCGGCGGTGACAACTCCTACGAGCAGTACTTC. The encoded protein is CATSGGGDNSYEQYF. The J gene is TRBJ2-7, the V gene TRBV15, with no clear D. V lost 5 bases and J lost 0, with 14 bases in between. The CDR3 extends over 15 amino acids. Germline CDR1 and CDR2: LNHNV and YYDKDF (reference sequence). Using reference TRBV15 and TRBJ2-7 for the parts outside the CDR3, the full variable domain is DAMVIQNPRYQVTQFGKPVTLSCSQTLNHNVMYWYQQKSSQAPKLLFHYYDKDFNNEADTPDNFQSRRPNTSFCFLDIRSPGLGDTAMYLCATSGGGDNSYEQYFGPGTRLTVT.

This clone was recorded a few times. The sample has other DNA sequences that encode this CDR3 too. The chain combines TRBV6-6 with TRBJ2-7; 7 bases match TRBD1. V was pared by 8 bases and J by 2 bases, with 3 bases of the junction left unmatched. The CDR3 has 12 amino acids. Germline V gives CDR1 MNHNY, CDR2 SVGAGI (reference sequence). CDR3 region: CASSGTAYEQYF. The CDR3 nucleotides read TGTGCCAGCTCTGGGACAGCCTACGAGCAGTACTTC.

This clone was picked up one time. The chain has TRBV4-1 and TRBJ2-2, with 9 bases matching TRBD2. With 4 bases clipped from V and 7 bases from J, the junction kept 10 bases outside the gene matches. The CDR3 totals 16 residues. CDR1 MGHRA and CDR2 YSYEKL come from the germline V gene. The CDR3, as DNA: TGCGCCAGCAGCCCCCTAGCGGGACGGAATGACGGGGAGCTGTTTTTT. Its translation is CASSPLAGRNDGELFF.

The chain recombines TRBV30 with TRBJ2-7; 9 nucleotides line up with TRBD1. Trimming at V came to 5 bases and at J to 6 bases, leaving 14 bases not matched to a gene. Germline CDR1 reads GTSNPN; CDR2 reads SVGIG (reference sequence). The CDR3 sequence is 15 residues long. DNA of the CDR3: TGTGCCTGGCAACTTACCGGGACAGGGATTCGCGAGCAGTACTTC. Protein: CAWQLTGTGIREQYF.

CDR3 amino acids: CASSLLAAYNEQFF. In DNA form, the CDR3 reads TGTGCCAGCAGCTTGCTAGCGGCCTACAATGAGCAGTTCTTC. The genes are TRBV7-8 and TRBJ2-1; 7 nucleotides align to TRBD2. The CDR3 has 14 residues. The ends lost 3 bases at V and 2 bases at J; junction bases unmatched: 1. Germline CDR1 is SGHVS and CDR2 is FQNEAQ.

The CDR3 nucleotides are TGTGCCAGCAGTTCCGATAGCGGTAGCTCCTACGAGCAGTACTTC. It codes for CASSSDSGSSYEQYF. This chain links TRBV28 with TRBJ2-7, with D perhaps TRBD2 (6 bases). The germline V gene has CDR1 MDHEN and CDR2 SYDVKM. The CDR3 is 15 amino acids. Trimming stripped 4 bases from V and 0 bases from J, with 13 bases between.

Regarding this clone: The same CDR3 can be traced to other DNA sequences in this sample. The chain employs TRBV11-2 and TRBJ2-7; D unclear. Trimming pared 3 bases from V and 4 bases from J, leaving 4 bases between. The germline gives CDR1 SGHAT, CDR2 FQNNGV. The CDR3 is made up of 11 amino acids. CDR3 residues: CASSFTYEQYF. DNA for the CDR3: TGTGCCAGCAGCTTTACGTACGAGCAGTACTTC.

This chain connects TRBV9 to TRBJ2-2; TRBD1 is a possible D gene (6 bases). Trimming cost V 0 bases and J 6 bases, with 9 bases left between them. Germline V gives CDR1 SGDLS, CDR2 YYNGEE. The CDR3 spans 14 residues. CDR3 amino acids: CASSVAGDAGELFF. The CDR3 DNA reads as TGTGCCAGCAGCGTAGCAGGGGATGCCGGGGAGCTGTTTTTT.

The genes are TRBV11-2 and TRBJ2-7; 7 bases fit TRBD1. Germline V gives CDR1 SGHAT, CDR2 FQNNGV. V trimming: 5 bases; J trimming: 3 bases; junction bases outside the gene matches: 7. This CDR3 is 14 amino acids long. CDR3 DNA sequence: TGTGCCAGCAGCCCGACAGGGATCGGCTACGAGCAGTACTTC. It translates to CASSPTGIGYEQYF.

The chain is built from TRBV28 and TRBJ2-3; TRBD1 matches at 12 bases. Germline V gives CDR1 MDHEN, CDR2 SYDVKM. The trim removed 5 bases at V and 4 bases at J, leaving 4 bases unmatched. The CDR3 is 15 amino acids. In DNA, the CDR3 is TGTGCCAGCAGTGCCGGGACAGGGGGCGCAGATACGCAGTATTTT. This encodes CASSAGTGGADTQYF.

This clone was counted once. The rearrangement uses TRBV7-9 and TRBJ2-2; D ambiguous. The germline V gene encodes CDR1 SEHNR and CDR2 FQNEAQ (reference sequence). The CDR3 is 12 residues long. V lost 5 bases, J lost 5 bases, and 6 bases lay in between. CDR3 coding DNA: TGTGCCAGCAGCCGATGGACCGGGGAGCTGTTTTTT. Translated, it gives CASSRWTGELFF.

Note on this clone: Other DNA variants within this sample encode the same CDR3. The V call is TRBV11-2, the J call TRBJ2-7; D unclear. The V end was cut by 1 base, the J end by 1 base, with 5 bases between. This CDR3 region has 13 residues. Germline loops: CDR1 SGHAT, CDR2 FQNNGV. The CDR3 region is CASSLVPSYEQYF. The CDR3, as DNA: TGTGCCAGCAGCTTAGTTCCTTCCTACGAGCAGTACTTC. The entire variable domain, with the rest obtained from reference TRBV11-2 and TRBJ2-7, is as follows: EAGVAQSPRYKIIEKRQSVAFWCNPISGHATLYWYQQILGQGPKLLIQFQNNGVVDDSQLPKDRFSAERLKGVDSTLKIQPAKLEDSAVYLCASSLVPSYEQYFGPGTRLTVT.

This clone appeared a single time. The V and J genes are TRBV18 and TRBJ1-2; possible D gene TRBD1, 6 bases. The length of the CDR3 is 15 residues. Germline CDR1 reads KGHSH; CDR2 reads LQKENI. The V end was cut by 3 bases, the J end by 4 bases, with 15 bases between. The CDR3 DNA sequence: TGTGCCAGCTCACCGACCCCAGGGGTACCCTATGGCTACACCTTC. Amino acids: CASSPTPGVPYGYTF. Full variable domain (remainder filled in from reference TRBV18 and TRBJ1-2): NAGVMQNPRHLVRRRGQEARLRCSPMKGHSHVYWYRQLPEEGLKFMVYLQKENIIDESGMPKERFSAEFPKEGPSILRIQQVVRGDSAAYFCASSPTPGVPYGYTFGSGTRLTVV.

This rearrangement joins TRBV4-1 to TRBJ2-7; perhaps TRBD1 as D (5 bases). Germline V gene data show CDR1 as MGHRA and CDR2 as YSYEKL. The CDR3 extends over 14 amino acids. The ends were cut back, 1 base at V and 6 bases at J, with 13 bases in the middle. CDR3 loop: CASSQVQGLGEQYF. The CDR3 DNA follows: TGCGCCAGCAGCCAAGTCCAGGGCTTGGGCGAGCAGTACTTC.

Written as DNA, the CDR3 is TGTGCCAGCAGCCCGACGGGGTCCTACGAGCAGTACTTC. Protein sequence: CASSPTGSYEQYF. The V call is TRBV7-8, the J call TRBJ2-7; D is possibly TRBD2 (5 bases). CDR1 and CDR2 from the germline V gene are SGHVS and FQNEAQ. This CDR3 has 13 residues. V was cut by 5 bases and J by 1 base, with 9 bases left in between.

The DNA for the CDR3 is TGTGCCTGGGCCCCGAGCTCTGGGGCCAACGTCCTGACTTTC. Its protein is CAWAPSSGANVLTF. V and J are TRBV30 and TRBJ2-6; D is unclear. This CDR3 contains 14 residues. From germline, CDR1 is GTSNPN and CDR2 SVGIG (reference sequence). V gave up 5 bases and J gave up 0 bases, with 8 bases separating them.